A single sample is the source of the 31 T cell receptor beta chains below, sequenced in a study of regulatory T cells in long-lasting Graves disease. iRepertoire HTBI primers and Arm-PCR of CDR3 regions built TCR beta libraries. TCRdb re-analysed the multiplex PCR reads in MiXCR, keeping a single row per CDR3 protein. The table has around 450,000 distinct CDR3 sequences, roughly 16% seen once. Described time point: newly diagnosed GD, antithyroid drugs for less than 3 months. Generation of the TCR library employed RNA extracted from PBMCs. These same records also appear under a second study, on T cells in Graves' hyperthyroidism and ophthalmopathy.

Specimen: peripheral blood mononuclear cells (PBMCs), collected at new diagnosis, from a patient treated with antithyroid drugs. These receptors were collected from a man aged 40-50 years with Graves disease.

This clonotype was seen at least ten times. The chain uses TRBV11-2 and TRBJ2-7; 9 positions match TRBD2. V dropped 6 bases and J dropped 0; count of bases not matched to a gene: 3. Germline V CDR1 and CDR2: SGHAT, FQNNGV. The CDR3 runs 14 residues. CDR3 residues: CASRTSGLSYEQYF. In nucleotides, the CDR3 is TGTGCCAGCAGGACTAGCGGTCTCTCCTACGAGCAGTACTTC.

This clonotype was observed a few times. This chain connects TRBV10-2 to TRBJ1-6; D is ambiguous. V lost 1 base and J 9 bases, leaving 10 bases between the germline ends. This CDR3 is built from 14 residues. Germline assignment: CDR1 WSHSY and CDR2 SAAADI. The CDR3 region has the DNA TGCGCCAGCAGTGAGTTGGGCAGCTTTTCACCCCTCCACTTT. It is translated as CASSELGSFSPLHF.

This clonotype was recorded a few times. CDR3 amino acids: CASSIQGSRTLEQFF. CDR3 nucleotide sequence: TGTGCCAGTAGTATCCAGGGGAGTCGTACCCTTGAGCAGTTCTTC. This chain joins TRBV19 and TRBJ2-1; D perhaps matches TRBD1 (6 bases). The V and J ends lost 3 bases and 9 bases respectively, with 18 bases between them. CDR1 and CDR2 from the germline V gene are LNHDA and SQIVND (reference sequence). The CDR3 length is 15 residues.

This clonotype was counted only a few times. This chain links TRBV12-3 or TRBV12-4 with TRBJ2-7; D gene uncertain. V dropped 3 bases and J dropped 1 base, with 10 bases sitting between them. This CDR3 contains 14 residues. CDR3: CASSFTDGSYEQYF. For the CDR3, the DNA is TGTGCCAGCAGTTTTACGGATGGATCCTACGAGCAGTACTTC.

This clonotype came up many times. The chain has TRBV28 and TRBJ1-4, with D possibly matching TRBD1 (5 bases). The CDR3 is 15 amino acids. Per germline, CDR1 MDHEN and CDR2 SYDVKM. V was trimmed by 3 bases and J by 0 bases, leaving 8 bases between them. The CDR3 coding sequence is TGTGCCAGCAGTTTTGGCAGGGCAACTAATGAAAAACTGTTTTTT. Translation gives CASSFGRATNEKLFF.

This clonotype was seen many times. This chain uses TRBV27 with TRBJ2-1, with 9 positions matching TRBD2. The V segment lost 10 bases and the J segment 5 bases; nucleotides outside the gene matches: 9. This CDR3 spans 14 amino acids. Germline V gene data show CDR1 as MNHEY and CDR2 as SMNVEV (reference sequence). CDR3 nucleotide sequence: TGTGCCACCCAGAGGACTAGCGAAGACAATGAGCAGTTCTTC. Its translation: CATQRTSEDNEQFF.

This clonotype has only a few counts. This chain joins TRBV29-1 and TRBJ2-7; maybe TRBD2 (7 bases). From germline, CDR1 is SQVTM and CDR2 ANQGSEA. The CDR3 covers 15 residues. V gave up 1 base and J gave up 3 bases, with 16 bases separating them. The CDR3 is CSVEVAGARDYEQYF. Here the CDR3 DNA reads TGCAGCGTTGAAGTCGCGGGGGCTCGGGACTACGAGCAGTACTTC.

This clonotype showed up many times. The J gene is TRBJ1-1, the V gene TRBV5-1; D unresolved. Germline CDR1 reads SGHRS; CDR2 reads YFSETQ. This CDR3 comprises 14 residues. Between the trimmed V and J ends, which lost 3 bases and 1 base, there was a span of 10 bases. CDR3 coding DNA: TGCGCCAGCAGCTCGGGCCTAGGGAACACTGAAGCTTTCTTT. Amino acid sequence: CASSSGLGNTEAFF.

This clonotype was detected only once. It is likely a read error: a sequence one base away is far more abundant. The chain combines TRBV11-3 with TRBJ2-4; no firm D call. V was clipped by 1 base and J by 13 bases, with 14 bases between them. The CDR3 is 13 amino acids. Germline V gene sequence: CDR1 SGHNT, CDR2 YENEEA. CDR3 DNA sequence: TGTGCCAGCAGCTTAGCTCCCTACAATGAGCAGTACTTC. Its translation: CASSLAPYNEQYF.

This clonotype has a count of ten or more. The chain recombines TRBV6-1 with TRBJ2-7; maybe TRBD2 (7 bases). Trimming shortened V by 3 bases and J by 6 bases, and 27 bases separated the two germline ends. There are 18 residues in the CDR3. Germline-derived CDR1 and CDR2 are MNHNS and SASEGT. This CDR3 reads CASSDYGGGGGSFGEQYF. CDR3 sequence (DNA): TGTGCCAGCAGTGATTACGGAGGGGGTGGCGGGAGTTTCGGCGAGCAGTACTTC.

This clonotype came up a few times. The CDR3, as DNA: TGCAGTGCAACCCGGGCCAGCTCTGGAAACACCATATATTTT. This gives the protein CSATRASSGNTIYF. The V call is TRBV20-1, the J call TRBJ1-3; unclear D gene. Germline CDR1 is DFQATT and CDR2 is SNEGSKA (reference sequence). V lost 6 bases and J 0 bases, leaving 12 bases between the germline ends. The CDR3 contains 14 residues.

With respect to this clonotype: Since the CDR3 does not end with the conserved phenylalanine or tryptophan, this likely comes from a read error. The chain employs TRBV20-1 and TRBJ2-3; TRBD2 aligns across 15 bases. CDR1 and CDR2 (germline): DFQATT, SNEGSKA (reference sequence). The CDR3 extends over 16 amino acids. J gave up 4 bases and V 1 base, and 3 bases lay outside the gene matches. The CDR3 here is CSARAGLAGGPDTQYS. CDR3 DNA: TGCAGTGCTAGAGCGGGACTAGCGGGAGGCCCAGATACGCAGTATTCT.

Many counts were recorded for this clonotype. CDR3 DNA sequence: TGTGCCTGGAGTGCAAGGGTGGCAGTTGAAGCTTTCTTT. Translated: CAWSARVAVEAFF. The rearrangement uses TRBV30 and TRBJ1-1; no definite D call. The CDR3 extends over 13 amino acids. Germline V lookup: CDR1 GTSNPN, CDR2 SVGIG (reference sequence). Trimming cost V 1 base and J 7 bases, with 13 bases left between them. Full variable domain (remainder filled in from reference TRBV30 and TRBJ1-1): SQTIHQWPATLVQPVGSPLSLECTVEGTSNPNLYWYRQAAGRGLQLLFYSVGIGQISSEVPQNLSASRPQDRQFILSSKKLLLSDSGFYLCAWSARVAVEAFFGQGTRLTVV.

There are many counts of this clonotype. V is TRBV12-3 or TRBV12-4 and J is TRBJ2-5; 14 positions match TRBD2. The CDR3 runs 19 residues. After removal of 5 bases from V and 5 bases from J, the junction contained 16 bases not matched to a gene. The CDR3 DNA sequence: TGTGCCAGCAGTCCCGGATTCCCGACTAGCGGGAGGGCCATGGAGACCCAGTACTTC. Its translation: CASSPGFPTSGRAMETQYF.

V gene TRBV5-1 combines with J gene TRBJ2-1, with a possible D match to TRBD1 (6 bases). The J call may be in error: the DNA end matches TRBJ2-5 better. The CDR3 is made up of 15 amino acids. CDR1 and CDR2 from the germline V gene are SGHRS and YFSETQ. CDR3 nucleotides: TGCGCCAGCAGCCTCGCAGGGGTCCTCCAAGAGACCCAGTACTTC. The encoded protein is CASSLAGVLQETQYF.

This clonotype was counted ten times or more. V is TRBV10-3 and J is TRBJ1-2; TRBD1 aligns across 10 bases. This CDR3 has 16 amino acids. Trimming took 2 bases from V and 5 from J; bases not matched to a gene: 8. Looked up from germline, CDR1 is ENHRY and CDR2 is SYGVKD. The CDR3 region is CAISEPRGTGDYGYTF. The CDR3 nucleotides read TGTGCCATCAGTGAGCCAAGGGGGACAGGGGATTATGGCTACACCTTC.

This rearrangement joins TRBV7-2 to TRBJ2-3; 12 nucleotides line up with TRBD2. Germline-derived CDR1 and CDR2 are SGHTA and FQGNSA. CDR3 size: 16 residues. V dropped 4 bases and J dropped 10; count of bases not matched to a gene: 12. The CDR3 bases are TGTGCCAGCAGCTCTGGACTAGCGGGAATCAGGAGCGCGCAGTATTTT. Translated, it gives CASSSGLAGIRSAQYF.

This clonotype was counted at least ten times. The gene calls are TRBV29-1 and TRBJ2-7, with D hard to call. The CDR3 is made up of 13 amino acids. Germline V CDR1 and CDR2: SQVTM, ANQGSEA. V was pared by 5 bases and J by 0 bases, with 11 bases between. CDR3: CSVKWHGSYEQYF. The CDR3 DNA reads TGCAGCGTTAAGTGGCACGGCTCCTACGAGCAGTACTTC.

This clonotype was observed a few times. V and J are TRBV27 and TRBJ1-5; 8 positions agree with TRBD1. The CDR3 extends over 12 amino acids. With V trimmed by 8 bases and J by 4 bases, 1 base remained unmatched. Per germline, CDR1 MNHEY and CDR2 SMNVEV (reference sequence). The CDR3 DNA reads TGTGCCAGCGGACAGGGTAATCAGCCCCAGCATTTT. Encoded protein: CASGQGNQPQHF.

The chain links TRBV27 to TRBJ2-7, with 7 bases lining up with TRBD2. This CDR3 spans 14 amino acids. Losses at the gene ends were 6 bases for V and 0 bases for J; bases not matched to a gene: 5. The germline CDR1 and CDR2 sequences are MNHEY and SMNVEV (reference sequence). Here the CDR3 DNA reads TGTGCCAGCAGGGGGAGCGGGGCCTCCTACGAGCAGTACTTC. Residues: CASRGSGASYEQYF.

This clonotype was counted between two and nine times. A read error may be the cause here, since a much bigger clone is one base away. V and J are TRBV30 and TRBJ2-1; a possible D gene is TRBD2 (6 bases). The CDR3 runs 14 residues. Germline assignment: CDR1 GTSNPN and CDR2 SVGIG (reference sequence). CDR3 amino acids: CAWSLTRAYNGQFF. The CDR3 DNA sequence: TGTGCCTGGAGTCTGACTAGGGCCTACAATGGGCAGTTCTTC. The whole variable domain, remainder taken from reference TRBV30 and TRBJ2-1, is SQTIHQWPATLVQPVGSPLSLECTVEGTSNPNLYWYRQAAGRGLQLLFYSVGIGQISSEVPQNLSASRPQDRQFILSSKKLLLSDSGFYLCAWSLTRAYNGQFFGPGTRLTVL.

In the case of this clonotype: A single base separates this from a much larger clone, so it may be a read error. The gene calls are TRBV11-2 and TRBJ1-4; maybe TRBD1 (6 bases). The J call is doubtful: the DNA matches TRBJ1-6 better. The CDR3 is 15 residues long. Germline assignment: CDR1 SGHAT and CDR2 FQNNGV. The CDR3 protein is CVSSRGRQGNSPLHF. Here the CDR3 DNA reads TGTGTCAGCAGCAGGGGCCGGCAGGGGAATTCACCCCTCCACTTT.

This clonotype was seen many times. The chain is built from TRBV30 and TRBJ1-2, with TRBD1 identical over 7 bases. CDR1 and CDR2 from the germline V gene are GTSNPN and SVGIG (reference sequence). There are 12 residues in the CDR3. V lost 5 bases and J lost 3; bases outside the gene matches: 3. Here the CDR3 reads CAWEGTDYGYTF. In nucleotides, the CDR3 is TGTGCCTGGGAAGGGACAGACTATGGCTACACCTTC.

This clonotype has at least ten counts. This chain uses TRBV20-1 with TRBJ2-1; D is possibly TRBD2 (6 bases). The ends were cut back, 5 bases at V and 0 bases at J, with 20 bases in the middle. CDR1 and CDR2 from the germline V gene are DFQATT and SNEGSKA (reference sequence). This CDR3 spans 17 amino acids. The CDR3 here is CSAVSAFGLFSYNEQFF. The DNA of the CDR3 is TGCAGTGCTGTGTCGGCCTTCGGACTATTCTCCTACAATGAGCAGTTCTTC.

This clonotype was picked up many times. V is TRBV11-2 and J is TRBJ2-5, with 8 bases aligning to TRBD2. CDR1 is SGHAT, CDR2 FQNNGV, per germline. J was trimmed by 2 bases and V by 1 base; bases with no gene match: 6. This CDR3 is 16 amino acids long. CDR3 amino acids: CASSLVPAGVQETQYF. CDR3 DNA: TGTGCCAGCAGCTTAGTTCCAGCGGGGGTACAAGAGACCCAGTACTTC.

This clonotype has a handful of counts. The V gene is TRBV15, the J gene TRBJ2-1; a possible D gene is TRBD2 (6 bases). This CDR3 is 17 amino acids long. The V end was cut by 0 bases, the J end by 3 bases, with 15 bases between. Germline CDR1 is LNHNV and CDR2 is YYDKDF (reference sequence). The CDR3 here is CATSRERAGTRYNEQFF. Here the CDR3 DNA reads TGTGCCACCAGCAGAGAAAGGGCGGGAACACGCTACAATGAGCAGTTCTTC.

V usage is TRBV5-1 and J usage is TRBJ2-3; 11 bases fit TRBD2. The CDR3 covers 16 residues. Trimming removed 5 bases from V and 4 bases from J; junction bases left unmatched: 9. Germline V gene lookup returns CDR1 SGHRS and CDR2 YFSETQ. CDR3 in DNA: TGCGCCAGCAGTCAAGGACTAGCGGGTAGCGCAGATACGCAGTATTTT. It codes for CASSQGLAGSADTQYF.

This clonotype occurred many times. The genes are TRBV28 and TRBJ1-1; TRBD1 agrees at 9 bases. Germline values: CDR1 MDHEN, CDR2 SYDVKM. CDR3 length equals 16 residues. Losses at the gene ends were 7 bases for V and 4 bases for J; bases not matched to a gene: 13. This chain's CDR3 is CASNLMGGQGVTEAFF. The CDR3 DNA follows: TGTGCCAGCAACCTCATGGGGGGACAGGGCGTCACTGAAGCTTTCTTT.

The chain carries TRBV4-1 and TRBJ2-7; D is uncertain. Germline V lookup: CDR1 MGHRA, CDR2 YSYEKL. The CDR3 sequence is 15 residues long. V lost 0 bases to trimming and J lost 0 bases, with 9 bases between them. CDR3 DNA sequence: TGCGCCAGCAGCCAAGAACCTGCTACCTCCTACGAGCAGTACTTC. Its translation: CASSQEPATSYEQYF.

In this sample, this clonotype turned up many times. V and J are TRBV7-2 and TRBJ2-4; TRBD2 matches 9 bases. The CDR3 extends over 15 amino acids. The V segment lost 5 bases and the J segment 2 bases; nucleotides outside the gene matches: 4. Germline loops: CDR1 SGHTA, CDR2 FQGNSA. The CDR3: CASSMGTSPKNIQYF. As DNA, the CDR3 is TGTGCCAGCAGCATGGGGACTAGCCCCAAAAACATTCAGTACTTC. The variable domain in full, completed from reference TRBV7-2 and TRBJ2-4, reads GAGVSQSPSNKVTEKGKDVELRCDPISGHTALYWYRQSLGQGLEFLIYFQGNSAPDKSGLPSDRFSAERTGGSVSTLTIQRTQQEDSAVYLCASSMGTSPKNIQYFGAGTRLSVL.

To note about this clonotype: A read error is possible here, since a much larger clone lies one base away. V gene TRBV6-4 combines with J gene TRBJ1-1; D may be TRBD1 (5 bases). This CDR3 is built from 14 residues. Germline V lookup: CDR1 MRHNA, CDR2 SNTAGT. The CDR3 nucleotides are TGTGTCAGCAGTGAAGATCTTGGGGGACCCGAAGCTTTCTTT. Translated: CVSSEDLGGPEAFF.